Listed below are T cell receptor beta chains from one sample, sequenced in a study of shared clonotypes between healthy human individuals. Measured with immunoSEQ multiplex PCR; TCRdb has only the in-frame clones, and not every one. The sample holds fewer than 200,000 clones, around 63% seen once. The specimen sequenced was memory CD4+ T cells sorted from blood. The receptors originated from a man younger than 45 in good health. Each CDR3 is given with its conserved first and last residue. Fields, in order: CDR3 protein, CDR3 DNA, J gene, V gene, D gene, clone size. D genes are given only for firm matches. Part of the rows lack a size; the others show once, few, many or a class for expanded clones.

CDR3: CASIPRGGEQYF
DNA: TGTGCCAGCATCCCACGAGGTGGCGAGCAGTACTTC
J: TRBJ2-7
V: TRBV7-3
D: -
size: -

CDR3: CASRSPGDGNTIYF
DNA: TGTGCCAGCAGGAGCCCCGGGGACGGAAACACCATATATTTT
J: TRBJ1-3
V: TRBV6-5
D: -
size: -

CDR3: CASTPRAGQDRETQYF
DNA: TGTGCCAGCACCCCTCGGGCAGGACAGGACCGGGAGACCCAGTACTTC
J: TRBJ2-5
V: TRBV7-9
D: TRBD1
size: -

CDR3: CASSGGQGGYEQFF
DNA: TGCGCCAGCAGCGGCGGACAGGGGGGTTACGAGCAGTTCTTC
J: TRBJ2-1
V: TRBV5-1
D: TRBD1
size: few

CDR3: CASSQQGGEQYF
DNA: TGTGCCAGCAGTCAGCAGGGGGGCGAGCAGTACTTC
J: TRBJ2-7
V: TRBV5-4
D: -
size: -

CDR3: CASSLVAGGDEQFF
DNA: TGTGCCAGCAGTCTAGTGGCGGGAGGGGATGAGCAGTTCTTC
J: TRBJ2-1
V: TRBV7-3
D: TRBD2
size: few

CDR3: CASSLMGGREQYF
DNA: TGTGCCAGCAGTTTGATGGGGGGGAGAGAGCAGTACTTC
J: TRBJ2-7
V: TRBV28
D: TRBD2
size: -

CDR3: CASSVGQGYGEQYF
DNA: TGTGCCAGCAGCGTAGGACAGGGGTACGGCGAGCAGTACTTC
J: TRBJ2-7
V: TRBV9
D: TRBD1
size: -

CDR3: CASRLGRGNQPQHF
DNA: TGTGCAAGTCGCTTAGGGAGGGGGAATCAGCCCCAGCATTTT
J: TRBJ1-5
V: TRBV12-2
D: -
size: few

CDR3: CASRSTIGDYSNQPQHF
DNA: TGTGCCAGCAGATCGACAATAGGAGATTATAGCAATCAGCCCCAGCATTTT
J: TRBJ1-5
V: TRBV28
D: -
size: -

CDR3: CASSLAGLTYEQYF
DNA: TGTGCCAGCAGCTTGGCTGGGTTGACCTACGAGCAGTACTTC
J: TRBJ2-7
V: TRBV11-2
D: -
size: -

CDR3: CASGFWTSPGELFF
DNA: TGTGCTAGTGGTTTCTGGACTAGCCCCGGGGAGCTGTTTTTT
J: TRBJ2-2
V: TRBV12-5
D: TRBD2
size: few

CDR3: CASSLSGLATNEKLFF
DNA: TGTGCCAGCAGCTTATCAGGGCTTGCAACTAATGAAAAACTGTTTTTT
J: TRBJ1-4
V: TRBV5-4
D: -
size: -

CDR3: CASLGTGVGTGELFF
DNA: TGTGCCAGCTTAGGTACGGGGGTCGGCACCGGGGAGCTGTTTTTT
J: TRBJ2-2
V: TRBV5-6
D: -
size: -

CDR3: CASGLAGGQVTEQFF
DNA: TGTGCCAGCGGATTAGCGGGAGGCCAGGTTACTGAGCAGTTCTTC
J: TRBJ2-1
V: TRBV5-4
D: TRBD2
size: few

CDR3: CASSTWVAGEGNEQFF
DNA: TGCGCCAGCTCCACCTGGGTAGCGGGAGAGGGTAATGAGCAGTTCTTC
J: TRBJ2-1
V: TRBV5-1
D: TRBD2
size: few

CDR3: CTSSQFPPTPPDTEAFF
DNA: TGCACCAGCAGCCAATTCCCCCCAACCCCGCCGGACACTGAAGCTTTCTTT
J: TRBJ1-1
V: TRBV1
D: -
size: -

CDR3: CASSAGLAESTDTQYF
DNA: TGTGCCAGCAGCGCAGGACTAGCGGAGAGCACAGATACGCAGTATTTT
J: TRBJ2-3
V: TRBV9
D: TRBD2
size: -